The clone carrying this TCR beta chain appeared a few times. What it binds is unknown. This sample stems from a study of cytomegalovirus exposure and HLA in healthy donors. A multiplex PCR was run with 60 Vbeta primers and 13 Jbeta primers. The repertoire was sequenced with immunoSEQ multiplex PCR; TCRdb's copy has only in-frame clones and lacks some. The data contain 110,000 or so clones, around 77% of them seen just once; the ten biggest clones take up about 5.4%. The V and J ends lost 2 bases and 6 bases respectively, with 4 bases between them. The CDR3 sequence is 11 residues long. Germline values: CDR1 SEHNR, CDR2 FQNEAQ (reference sequence). Findings of the study overall: In a later analysis, HLA-C alleles had the fewest associated TCRs, DRB1 alleles the most. TCR beta V- and J-gene trimming was later associated with a missense DCLRE1C variant. Presence/absence comparisons presumed near-even sequencing depth among donors.

The sequence came from a woman aged 25-40 years in good health and CMV-seropositive. Specimen: PBMCs. J is TRBJ1-1 and V is TRBV7-9; no definite D call. The CDR3 loop is CASSLTAEAFF. For the CDR3, the DNA is TGTGCCAGCAGCTTAACTGCTGAAGCTTTCTTT.